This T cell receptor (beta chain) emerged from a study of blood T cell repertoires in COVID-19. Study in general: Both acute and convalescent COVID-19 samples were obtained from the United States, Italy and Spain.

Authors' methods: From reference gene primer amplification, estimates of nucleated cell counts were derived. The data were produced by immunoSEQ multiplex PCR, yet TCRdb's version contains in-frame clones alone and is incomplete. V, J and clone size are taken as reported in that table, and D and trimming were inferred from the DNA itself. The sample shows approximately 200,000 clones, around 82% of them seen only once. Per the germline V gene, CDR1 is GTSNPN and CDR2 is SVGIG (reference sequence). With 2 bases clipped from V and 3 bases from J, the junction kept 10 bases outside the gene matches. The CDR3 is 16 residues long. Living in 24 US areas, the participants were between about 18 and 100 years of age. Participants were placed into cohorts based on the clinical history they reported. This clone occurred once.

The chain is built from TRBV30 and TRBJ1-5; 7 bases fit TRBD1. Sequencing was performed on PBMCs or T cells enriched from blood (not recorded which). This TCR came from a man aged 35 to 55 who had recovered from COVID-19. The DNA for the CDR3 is TGTGCCTGGAGTCCCCGGTGGGACAGAGACAATCAGCCCCAGCATTTT. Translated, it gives CAWSPRWDRDNQPQHF.